The next 31 T cell receptor beta chains were all read from a single sample in a study of T cell clonality in common variable immunodeficiency. Clones were read by immunoSEQ multiplex PCR, and TCRdb kept only the in-frame ones, dropping some. The table lists around 40,000 clones, with no singletons. Sequencing was performed on peripheral blood mononuclear cells. These receptors all stem from a person aged 18 to 75 in good health.

This clone was recorded at least ten times. The CDR3 end is not reached by the read, which stops 3 residues before it; the germline J gene fills it in. The chain employs TRBV10-3 and TRBJ2-2; D might be TRBD2 (5 bases). This CDR3 is built from 17 residues. The V and J ends lost 0 bases and 0 bases respectively, with 11 bases between them. CDR1 and CDR2 (germline): ENHRY, SYGVKD. CDR3 DNA, as far as it was read: TGTGCCATCAGTGAGTCTTTGGCGGGTTCGAACACCGGGGAG. Amino acids: CAISESLAGSNTGE. The complete CDR3 reads CAISESLAGSNTGELFF.

In this sample, this clone turned up many times. CDR3 DNA, as far as it was read: TGTGCCAGCAGTTTGTCTAGACGGCTCTCCTACAATGAG. As protein: CASSLSRRLSYNE. The whole CDR3 protein is CASSLSRRLSYNEQFF. The rearrangement joins TRBV12-3 or TRBV12-4 to TRBJ2-1; D ambiguous. Read data end 3 residues before the CDR3 end; the end is taken from the germline J gene. CDR3 length: 16 residues. The V and J ends lost 3 bases and 0 bases respectively, with 12 bases between them.

This clone was observed at least ten times. The missing CDR3 end, 3 residues past where the read stops, is filled in from the germline J gene. The chain has TRBV5-1 and TRBJ2-1, with 9 bases matching TRBD2. V shed 4 bases and J 8 bases; nucleotides not matched to a gene: 10. Germline V lookup: CDR1 SGHRS, CDR2 YFSETQ. The CDR3 has 15 amino acids. The part of the CDR3 DNA that was read is TGCGCCAGCAGCCCGTTCCAGCGGGAGGTGGATGAG. It yields the protein CASSPFQREVDE. The entire CDR3 is CASSPFQREVDEQFF.

This clone was recorded many times. The read ends 3 residues shy of where the CDR3 ends; the end is completed using the germline J gene. The chain recombines TRBV5-4 with TRBJ2-1; 11 bases align to TRBD1. J lost 7 bases, V lost 2 bases, and 5 bases had no gene match. The germline V gene has CDR1 SGHNT and CDR2 YYREEE (reference sequence). CDR3 length: 15 amino acids. Incomplete CDR3 DNA: TGTGCCAGCAGCTTACCGGGACAGGGGGGGAATGAG. Translated, it gives CASSLPGQGGNE. The entire CDR3 reads CASSLPGQGGNEQFF.

In its sample, this clone was seen many times. The read halts 3 residues ahead of the CDR3 end, with the missing end drawn from the germline J gene. The gene calls are TRBV18 and TRBJ2-1, with TRBD2 matching over 11 bases. The CDR3 is made up of 17 amino acids. Germline-derived CDR1 and CDR2 are KGHSH and LQKENI. V trimming: 0 bases; J trimming: 0 bases; junction bases outside the gene matches: 1. The sequenced part of the CDR3 DNA is TGTGCCAGCTCACCACCTAGCGGGGGGGGCTCCTACAATGAG. Amino acid sequence: CASSPPSGGGSYNE. The full CDR3 reads CASSPPSGGGSYNEQFF. The variable domain in full, completed from reference TRBV18 and TRBJ2-1, reads NAGVMQNPRHLVRRRGQEARLRCSPMKGHSHVYWYRQLPEEGLKFMVYLQKENIIDESGMPKERFSAEFPKEGPSILRIQQVVRGDSAAYFCASSPPSGGGSYNEQFFGPGTRLTVL.

This clone was found many times. The read halts 3 residues ahead of the CDR3 end, with the missing end drawn from the germline J gene. The sample has other DNA sequences that encode this CDR3 too. This sequence joins TRBV12-3 or TRBV12-4 and TRBJ2-5; unclear D gene. Between the trimmed V and J ends, which lost 4 bases and 3 bases, there was a span of 15 bases. CDR3 length: 15 residues. CDR3: CASSSPRRGKETQYF. The CDR3 DNA, read in part, is TGTGCCAGCAGTTCCCCCCGTCGAGGTAAAGAGACC.

This clone was recorded many times. The sequenced fragment ends 3 residues before the CDR3 boundary, so the rest is inferred from the germline J gene. V and J are TRBV19 and TRBJ2-1; D remains ambiguous. CDR1 is LNHDA, CDR2 SQIVND, per germline (reference sequence). V was cut by 7 bases and J by 9 bases, with 10 bases left in between. The length of the CDR3 is 11 residues. The sequenced part of the CDR3 DNA is TGTGCCAGTACCTTGGGCAGTGAG. It yields the protein CASTLGSE. The CDR3 in full is CASTLGSEQFF.

This clone was picked up many times. The missing CDR3 end, 3 residues past where the read stops, is filled in from the germline J gene. This chain uses TRBV7-2 with TRBJ1-1; TRBD1 matches at 7 bases. CDR1 is SGHTA and CDR2 is FQGNSA in the germline V gene. CDR3 length: 15 amino acids. The J segment lost 1 base and the V segment lost 1 base, leaving 3 bases of the junction unmatched. Incomplete CDR3 DNA: TGTGCCAGCAGCTTAGGAGCAGGGGGGAACACTGAA. Translating gives CASSLGAGGNTE. The whole CDR3 protein reads CASSLGAGGNTEAFF.

The CDR3 bases that were read are TGTGCCAGCAGCTTAATAGCGGGAGGCACAGATACC. It specifies CASSLIAGGTDT. From start to end, the CDR3 is CASSLIAGGTDTYTF. This chain uses TRBV7-3 with TRBJ1-2; D gene unclear. The read halts 3 residues ahead of the CDR3 end, with the missing end drawn from the germline J gene. The germline CDR1 and CDR2 sequences are SGHTA and FQGTGA. The CDR3 covers 15 residues.

The sample holds many counts of this clone. Read sequence stops 3 residues before the CDR3 end, and the germline J gene provides the missing end. This rearrangement joins TRBV20-1 to TRBJ2-3, with 11 bases identical to TRBD2. Trimming took 3 bases from V and 6 from J; bases not matched to a gene: 8. The CDR3 length is 15 residues. Germline CDR1 and CDR2: DFQATT and SNEGSKA (reference sequence). Incomplete CDR3 DNA: TGCAGTGCTAGTCCGCTAGCGGGAGGTCCGGATACG. Its translation is CSASPLAGGPDT. The CDR3 reads in full as CSASPLAGGPDTQYF.

The sample holds many counts of this clone. The read gets to within 3 residues of the CDR3 end, and the germline J gene fills in the rest. This chain links TRBV2 with TRBJ2-2, with a weak D call TRBD2 (6 bases). The germline V and J ends were trimmed by 7 bases and 5 bases, with 14 bases remaining between them. CDR1 and CDR2 from the germline V gene are SNHLY and FYNNEI. This CDR3 has 14 residues. Incomplete CDR3 DNA: TGTGCCAGCACGCGTAGCGGAGAGACCGGGGAG. This codes for CASTRSGETGE. The full CDR3 protein reads CASTRSGETGELFF.

This clone was picked up many times. The read ends 3 residues shy of where the CDR3 ends; the end is completed using the germline J gene. The chain combines TRBV19 with TRBJ1-1, with a tentative D call TRBD1 (6 bases). Germline V gives CDR1 LNHDA, CDR2 SQIVND (reference sequence). The V and J ends lost 10 bases and 1 base respectively, with 13 bases between them. The CDR3 loop spans 13 amino acids. The part of the CDR3 DNA that was read is TGTGCCACTCCGGGACACCAGAACACTGAA. Encoded protein: CATPGHQNTE. The full CDR3 is CATPGHQNTEAFF.

This clone was found many times. The read halts 3 residues ahead of the CDR3 end, with the missing end drawn from the germline J gene. The chain uses TRBV6-1 and TRBJ1-5, with TRBD1 matching 7 bases. J was trimmed by 4 bases and V by 4 bases; bases with no gene match: 7. CDR1 and CDR2 from the germline V gene are MNHNS and SASEGT. This CDR3 is built from 15 residues. CDR3 sequence: CASSVGQVPNQPQHF. Partial CDR3 DNA: TGTGCCAGCAGTGTCGGACAGGTTCCGAATCAGCCC.

This clone has ten or more counts. The read falls 3 residues short of the CDR3 end, and the missing part is taken from the germline J gene. V is TRBV20-1 and J is TRBJ2-5; tentatively, D is TRBD2 (6 bases). From germline, CDR1 is DFQATT and CDR2 SNEGSKA (reference sequence). This CDR3 is built from 13 residues. Trimming took 6 bases from V and 2 from J, leaving 13 bases between them. CDR3: CSAESRGQETQYF. CDR3 bases read: TGCAGTGCCGAGAGTCGGGGGCAAGAGACC.

There are many counts of this clone. The CDR3: CASSPSGGQAYEQYF. CDR3 DNA (partial): TGTGCCAGCTCACCATCGGGGGGCCAAGCCTACGAG. This chain uses TRBV18 with TRBJ2-7, with TRBD2 as a possible D gene (7 bases). With the read ending 3 residues before the CDR3 end, the germline J gene is used to fill in that end. V lost 2 bases, J lost 2 bases, and 13 bases lay in between. The CDR3 runs 15 residues. The V gene's germline CDR1 is KGHSH and CDR2 LQKENI.

This clone was counted at least ten times. The read ends 3 residues shy of where the CDR3 ends; the end is completed using the germline J gene. J is TRBJ1-1 and V is TRBV16; 7 positions match TRBD1. The CDR3 has 14 amino acids. The junction had 4 bases not matched to a gene; V was cut back by 2 bases and J by 4 bases. Germline assignment: CDR1 KGHSY and CDR2 FQNENV. The part of the CDR3 DNA that was read is TGTGCCAGCAGCCAACAGGGGGAAGGCACTGAA. As protein: CASSQQGEGTE. The entire CDR3 protein reads CASSQQGEGTEAFF.

As regards this clone: The observed sequence ends 3 residues before the CDR3 terminus, with the missing tail filled in from the germline J gene. This chain connects TRBV7-9 to TRBJ1-2; D is uncertain. The CDR3 has 15 amino acids. Germline assignment: CDR1 SEHNR and CDR2 FQNEAQ (reference sequence). CDR3 sequence reads: CASSLWAASSYDYTF. CDR3 DNA (partial): TGTGCCAGCAGCTTATGGGCCGCCAGCTCCTACGAC.

This clone showed up just a few times. Read sequence stops 3 residues before the CDR3 end, and the germline J gene provides the missing end. This chain links TRBV6-2 or TRBV6-3 with TRBJ2-4; 7 nucleotides line up with TRBD1. Germline V gene data show CDR1 as MNHEY and CDR2 as SVGEGT. The CDR3 spans 12 residues. CDR3 sequence: CASSRQGSGQYF. The CDR3 bases that were read are TGTGCCAGCAGTCGACAGGGTTCAGGT.

This clone was observed at least ten times. Sequencing ends 3 residues short of the CDR3 end; the germline J gene provides the rest. The genes are TRBV5-1 and TRBJ2-7; D is unclear. Germline CDR1 and CDR2: SGHRS and YFSETQ. V gave up 5 bases and J gave up 3 bases, with 12 bases separating them. This CDR3 is 13 amino acids long. Incomplete CDR3 DNA: TGCGCCAGCAGGCTGGTCCCAGGCTACGAG. As protein: CASRLVPGYE. The whole CDR3 protein is CASRLVPGYEQYF.

This clone was recorded at least ten times. The read comes to an end 3 residues before the CDR3 does, leaving the germline J gene to fill in the end. The V gene is TRBV6-2 or TRBV6-3, the J gene TRBJ1-1; TRBD1 is a possible D gene (6 bases). Per germline, CDR1 MNHEY and CDR2 SVGEGT. The V gene lost 6 bases and the J gene lost 1 base, with 9 bases spanning the gap. The length of the CDR3 is 13 residues. The sequenced part of the CDR3 DNA is TGTGCCAGCAGAACAGGGTGGAACACTGAA. Protein sequence: CASRTGWNTE. The complete CDR3 sequence is CASRTGWNTEAFF.

For this clone: This could be a read error, since a much larger clone is one nucleotide away. The DNA ends 3 residues before the CDR3 does, and the rest of the CDR3 is filled in from the germline J gene. This chain uses TRBV20-1 with TRBJ1-4, with unresolved D. The CDR3 totals 14 residues. Germline V gene lookup returns CDR1 DFQATT and CDR2 SNEGSKA (reference sequence). This CDR3 reads CSARDQVQTGELFF. Partial CDR3 DNA: TGCAGTGCTAGAGATCAGGTCCAGACCGGGGAA.

This clone was seen repeatedly, ten times or more. The CDR3 goes on 3 residues after the read ends, and that part is filled in from the germline J gene. The chain recombines TRBV5-6 with TRBJ2-5; TRBD2 might be the D (6 bases). The germline V gene encodes CDR1 SGHDT and CDR2 YYEEEE. This CDR3 region has 15 residues. Deletions cut 5 bases from V and 3 bases from J, with 17 bases between. This chain's CDR3 is CASSSPGLYKETQYF. The CDR3 DNA, read in part, is TGTGCCAGCAGTTCACCGGGACTCTACAAAGAGACC.

In its sample, this clone was seen many times. The sequenced fragment ends 3 residues before the CDR3 boundary, so the rest is inferred from the germline J gene. V and J are TRBV5-1 and TRBJ2-2, with a possible D match to TRBD1 (6 bases). The CDR3 is 15 amino acids. With 3 bases removed from V and 0 bases from J, the gap between germline ends came to 9 bases. CDR1 is SGHRS, CDR2 YFSETQ, per germline. This CDR3 reads CASSWTDANTGELFF. The sequenced CDR3 bases are TGCGCCAGCAGCTGGACAGACGCGAACACCGGGGAG.

This clone was picked up many times. Coverage ceases 3 residues before the CDR3 finishes, and the germline J gene fills in the end. The rearrangement joins TRBV5-1 to TRBJ2-2, with D perhaps matching TRBD2 (7 bases). This CDR3 has 15 amino acids. Germline CDR1 is SGHRS and CDR2 is YFSETQ. The ends were cut back, 0 bases at V and 4 bases at J, with 10 bases in the middle. The sequenced part of the CDR3 DNA is TGCGCCAGCAGCTTGGAGGGGGGGAGCACCGGGGAG. This encodes CASSLEGGSTGE. The whole CDR3 reads CASSLEGGSTGELFF.

This clone was counted at least ten times. The read halts 3 residues ahead of the CDR3 end, with the missing end drawn from the germline J gene. The chain has TRBV5-6 and TRBJ1-4, with TRBD1 matching over 7 bases. Germline-derived CDR1 and CDR2 are SGHDT and YYEEEE. The CDR3 loop spans 15 amino acids. Germline trimming cut 2 bases from V and 8 bases from J; bases unmatched to any gene: 9. CDR3 DNA, as far as it was read: TGTGCCAGCAGCTTTAAAGGGGGCGCTAGCGAAAAA. Its protein product is CASSFKGGASEK. The full CDR3 sequence reads CASSFKGGASEKLFF.

The sample holds many counts of this clone. The read halts 3 residues ahead of the CDR3 end, with the missing end drawn from the germline J gene. The chain is built from TRBV5-4 and TRBJ2-1, with unresolved D. V was shortened by 2 bases and J by 8 bases, with 11 bases between the two germline ends. The length of the CDR3 is 13 residues. The V gene's germline CDR1 is SGHNT and CDR2 YYREEE (reference sequence). The CDR3: CASSFGSDYEQFF. The part of the CDR3 DNA that was read is TGTGCCAGCAGCTTTGGAAGCGATTATGAG.

This clone has just a few counts. Sequencing ends 3 residues short of the CDR3 end; the germline J gene provides the rest. The chain joins TRBV20-1 to TRBJ2-7, with D possibly TRBD1 on 5 matching bases. Deletions cut 0 bases from V and 0 bases from J, with 9 bases between. Germline CDR1 reads DFQATT; CDR2 reads SNEGSKA (reference sequence). CDR3 length: 14 amino acids. The covered CDR3 bases are TGCAGTGCTAGAGAAAGACAGAGCTCCTACGAG. It yields the protein CSARERQSSYE. The CDR3, in full, reads CSARERQSSYEQYF.

This clone was counted many times. The CDR3 goes on 3 residues after the read ends, and that part is filled in from the germline J gene. The chain is built from TRBV6-2 or TRBV6-3 and TRBJ2-5; D remains unclear. The CDR3 consists of 11 residues. Germline CDR1 MNHEY, CDR2 SVGEGT. V lost 6 bases and J lost 7, with 9 bases in between. The CDR3 region is CASSPPGTQYF. CDR3 bases read: TGTGCCAGCAGCCCGCCGGGGACC.

This clone was picked up many times. The DNA ends 3 residues before the CDR3 does, and the rest of the CDR3 is filled in from the germline J gene. The chain has TRBV20-1 and TRBJ2-7, with 13 bases lining up with TRBD2. The CDR3 loop spans 16 amino acids. Germline CDR1 DFQATT, CDR2 SNEGSKA (reference sequence). With V trimmed by 6 bases and J by 6 bases, 14 bases remained unmatched. The covered CDR3 bases are TGCAGTGCACCCGGGACTAGCGGGGCCCTAAAATCCGAG. As protein: CSAPGTSGALKSE. The full CDR3 protein reads CSAPGTSGALKSEQYF.

This clone was found a few times. The CDR3 is cut off 3 residues early in the read; its end comes from the germline J gene. This rearrangement joins TRBV7-2 to TRBJ1-2; maybe TRBD1 (5 bases). This CDR3 spans 13 amino acids. Germline CDR1 SGHTA, CDR2 FQGNSA. The chain's CDR3 is CASSGTGYNDYTF. The sequenced CDR3 bases are TGTGCCAGCAGCGGGACTGGTTACAATGAC.

This clone was found many times. With the read ending 3 residues before the CDR3 end, the germline J gene is used to fill in that end. This sequence joins TRBV5-1 and TRBJ1-6; unclear D gene. The CDR3 has 14 amino acids. Germline CDR1 reads SGHRS; CDR2 reads YFSETQ. Trimming took off 0 bases at V and 9 bases at J, with 10 bases between the two ends. CDR3 in amino acids: CASSLDGEGSPLHF. CDR3 DNA, as far as it was read: TGCGCCAGCAGCTTGGACGGGGAGGGTTCACCC. Full variable domain (remainder filled in from reference TRBV5-1 and TRBJ1-6): KAGVTQTPRYLIKTRGQQVTLSCSPISGHRSVSWYQQTPGQGLQFLFEYFSETQRNKGNFPGRFSGRQFSNSRSEMNVSTLELGDSALYLCASSLDGEGSPLHFGNGTRLTVT.